This T cell receptor beta chain was captured in a study of Ad26.COV2.S vaccination and SARS-CoV-2 variants. From germline, CDR1 is KGHDR and CDR2 SFDVKD. The ends were cut back, 3 bases at V and 6 bases at J, with 13 bases in the middle. This CDR3 region has 15 residues. Assay: immunoSEQ multiplex PCR; the TCRdb copy retains only in-frame clones and omits some. The sample contains 350,000 to 600,000 clones, around 89% of which appear only once. Regarding treatment: roughly 19 received Ad26.COV2.S at low or high dose, single or two shots; about 5 received placebo; per-sample allocation not given. The study sampled participants on day 63 after the first vaccine or placebo injection.

The specimen was peripheral blood, collected in a trial of Ad26.COV2.S vaccine versus placebo. The clonotype was recovered from a person aged 18-60 years who received the Ad26.COV2.S COVID-19 vaccine or a placebo. The V and J genes are TRBV24-1 and TRBJ2-2, with D tentatively TRBD1 or TRBD2 (5 bases each). Here the CDR3 reads CATSDRIMGPGELFF. CDR3 nucleotides: TGTGCCACCAGTGATCGAATAATGGGACCCGGGGAGCTGTTTTTT.